Listed below are T cell receptor beta chains from one sample, sequenced in a study of response to subunit inactivated influenza vaccine. Each CDR3 protein is one row after TCRdb ran MiXCR on the RT-PCR reads. Altogether around 750,000 distinct CDR3 sequences are present, about 20% being singletons, with the ten largest covering 10%. The material was PBMCs from blood, obtained around 5 days after vaccination. The source of these receptors is a man aged 50 to 59 who received an inactivated influenza vaccine. The CDR3 runs from the conserved cysteine through the conserved F or W.

V,J,CDR3
TRBV10-3,TRBJ2-2,CAISGPRWGGDTGELFF
TRBV7-2,TRBJ2-1,CASSLIPFGSANEQFF
TRBV2,TRBJ2-5,CASSELLAEETQYF
TRBV15,TRBJ2-7,CATSRDLFASGSYEQYF
TRBV6-2/TRBV6-3,TRBJ2-7,CASSYGSREQYF
TRBV6-2/TRBV6-3,TRBJ1-5,CASSFPGAYSNQPQHF
TRBV4-3,TRBJ1-5,CASSQDSFLQPQHF
TRBV28,TRBJ2-1,CASSPRTSGSSGQFF
TRBV5-1,TRBJ1-1,CASSLVGVQSAFF
TRBV12-3/TRBV12-4,TRBJ1-5,CASRTLNGNQPQHF
TRBV4-3,TRBJ2-5,CASSQGLGSGSQEAQYF
TRBV9,TRBJ2-6,CASSVASRNSGANVLTF
TRBV20-1,TRBJ1-2,CSAAVQARANYGYTF
TRBV5-1,TRBJ2-2,CASRIEVTGELFF
TRBV4-1,TRBJ2-7,CASSHFGGNYEQYF
TRBV9,TRBJ1-1,CASSVVRETEAFF
TRBV20-1,TRBJ1-5,CSMTGPYGNQPQHF
TRBV6-5,TRBJ2-2,CVSRDDRGASIGELFF
TRBV12-5,TRBJ1-1,CARAASGLNTEAFF
TRBV29-1,TRBJ2-1,CSVEFRVNEQFF
TRBV6-5,TRBJ2-7,CASSYSGGTPYEQYF
TRBV7-3,TRBJ1-2,CASSLDSLTHYGYTF
TRBV12-3/TRBV12-4,TRBJ2-1,CASSPGQGYYNEQFF
TRBV12-3/TRBV12-4,TRBJ2-1,CASSSYGDEQFF
TRBV4-3,TRBJ1-1,CASSQVQGGDTEAFF
TRBV4-1,TRBJ2-3,CASSHGGVATDTQYF
TRBV4-3,TRBJ2-5,CASSQDSGWETQYF
TRBV20-1,TRBJ2-4,CSARLVPIGAKNIQYF
TRBV3-1,TRBJ1-1,CASSQVSVNTEAFF
TRBV20-1,TRBJ2-1,CSARGGRTFYNEQFF
TRBV7-3,TRBJ2-3,CASSLAPMSTQYF
TRBV20-1,TRBJ2-7,CSASGAGGPEQYF
TRBV6-4,TRBJ2-6,CASSPGGLGANVLTF
TRBV7-2,TRBJ2-1,CASSSSDYNEQFF
TRBV20-1,TRBJ2-7,CSATAAGGPYEQYF
TRBV5-6,TRBJ2-1,CASSPGLAPFLHNEQFF
TRBV29-1,TRBJ2-3,CSAQTREGRSEDTQYF
TRBV10-3,TRBJ2-1,CAISEENPGNEQFF
TRBV12-3/TRBV12-4,TRBJ1-5,CASSVSGTSYSNQPQHF
TRBV15,TRBJ2-3,CATSRDRGHFLIRAQYF